The clone carrying this T cell receptor beta chain was seen repeatedly, ten times or more. Its antigen remains unknown. The starting material, 2 million PBMCs stored at -80 C, gave rise to the unsorted libraries. Between the trimmed V and J ends, which lost 5 bases and 2 bases, there was a span of 9 bases. CDR3 size: 13 residues. Germline CDR1 SGHVS, CDR2 FQNEAQ. The data derive from a study of neurological immune-mediated disorders. A 10-nucleotide random UMI tagged transcripts in template-switch 5'RACE cDNA synthesis. Sequencing runs each generated in excess of 190 million TCR-beta sequences derived from 15-18 subjects. TCRdb independently ran MiXCR on the 5' RACE reads; one entry per CDR3 protein. Among about 79,000 distinct CDR3 sequences listed, 13% to 15% were seen once. Notes on the study in general: The absence of shared CDR3 amino acid sequences among expanded clones across subjects suggests private repertoires in all groups.

Sequencing used PBMCs. The source of this sequence is a woman in her 50s in good health. The V call is TRBV7-8, the J call TRBJ1-1; no clear D gene. In DNA, the CDR3 is TGTGCCAGCAGCCAGCACAGTAACACTGAAGCTTTCTTT. Protein: CASSQHSNTEAFF.